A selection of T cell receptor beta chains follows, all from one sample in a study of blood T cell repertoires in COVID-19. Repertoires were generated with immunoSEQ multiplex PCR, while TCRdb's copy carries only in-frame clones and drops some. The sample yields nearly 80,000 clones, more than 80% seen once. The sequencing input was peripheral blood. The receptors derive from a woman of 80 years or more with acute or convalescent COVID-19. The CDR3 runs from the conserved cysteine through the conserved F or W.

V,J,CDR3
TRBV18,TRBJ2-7,CASSPGTSGVYEQYF
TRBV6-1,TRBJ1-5,CASSEGAGGQPQHF
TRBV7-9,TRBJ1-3,CASSGNRDSRNTIYF
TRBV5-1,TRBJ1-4,CASSGGSEGEKLFF
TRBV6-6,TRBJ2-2,CASSYRGGNTGELFF
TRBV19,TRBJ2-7,CASRSVRQGMYEQYF
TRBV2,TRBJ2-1,CASSTGMTIRDEQFF
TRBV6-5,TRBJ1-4,CASRPQGAGKLFF
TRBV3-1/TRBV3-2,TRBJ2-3,CASRDTRSTDTQYF
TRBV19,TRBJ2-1,CASSRAGGNWEQFF
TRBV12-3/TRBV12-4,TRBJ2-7,CASSQRVSAGQYF
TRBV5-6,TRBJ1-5,CASSLGQGFGPQHF
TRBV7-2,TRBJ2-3,CASSQRGGASTDTQYF
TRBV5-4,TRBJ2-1,CASSLARTGSYNEQFF
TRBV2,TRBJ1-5,CASDRTGGQPQHF
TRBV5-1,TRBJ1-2,CASSLDRGLYGYTF
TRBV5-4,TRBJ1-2,CASSVGGGVYGYTF